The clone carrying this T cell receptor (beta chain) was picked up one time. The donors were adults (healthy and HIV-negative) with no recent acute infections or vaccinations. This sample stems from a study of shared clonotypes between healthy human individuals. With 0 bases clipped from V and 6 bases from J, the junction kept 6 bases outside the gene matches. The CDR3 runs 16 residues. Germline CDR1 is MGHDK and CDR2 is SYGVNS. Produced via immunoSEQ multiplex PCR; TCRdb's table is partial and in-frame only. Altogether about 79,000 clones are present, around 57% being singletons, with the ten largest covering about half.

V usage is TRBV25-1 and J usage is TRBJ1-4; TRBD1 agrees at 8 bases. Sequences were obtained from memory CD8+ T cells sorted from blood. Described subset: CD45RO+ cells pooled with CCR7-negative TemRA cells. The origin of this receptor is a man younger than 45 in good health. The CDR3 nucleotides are TGTGCCAGCAGTGAATATACCGGGACAGGCGATGAAAAACTGTTTTTT. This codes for CASSEYTGTGDEKLFF.